A selection of T cell receptor beta chains follows, all from one sample in a study of blood T cell repertoires in COVID-19. Generated by immunoSEQ multiplex PCR, the TCRdb table keeps only in-frame clones and is missing some. The sample lists around 200,000 clones; around nine tenths were seen once. Sequencing input: peripheral blood. The receptors here all came from a man in his sixties or seventies with acute or convalescent COVID-19. Both conserved end residues are part of each CDR3. The D gene is left open where the match is weak. Clone sizes are given selectively: once, few, many, or a class where the clone is expanded.

CDR3 DNA: TGTGCCAGCAGCCGGACAGGGGATCAGCCCCAGCATTTT
CDR3 protein: CASSRTGDQPQHF
clone size: once
V gene: TRBV3-1/TRBV3-2
D gene: TRBD1
J gene: TRBJ1-5

CDR3 DNA: TGTGCCAGCAGCTTAGGGCAGGGGGCGAAGGGAAAACTGTTTTTT
CDR3 protein: CASSLGQGAKGKLFF
clone size: few
V gene: TRBV7-2
D gene: TRBD1
J gene: TRBJ1-4

CDR3 DNA: TGCAGCGTCCTTAACCCCTACAGGGCTGGGGCCAACGTCCTGACTTTC
CDR3 protein: CSVLNPYRAGANVLTF
clone size: NA
V gene: TRBV29-1
D gene: NA
J gene: TRBJ2-6

CDR3 DNA: TGTGCCAGCAGCCGACTAGGACAGGTCGGGAATGAGCAGTTCTTC
CDR3 protein: CASSRLGQVGNEQFF
clone size: NA
V gene: TRBV11-3
D gene: NA
J gene: TRBJ2-1

CDR3 DNA: TGCAGTGCTAGCTTTGAGCAGTTCTTC
CDR3 protein: CSASFEQFF
clone size: NA
V gene: TRBV20-1
D gene: NA
J gene: TRBJ2-1

CDR3 DNA: TGTGCCAGCAGTTCCCCCGGACAGGGTTACTCCTACGAGCAGTACTTC
CDR3 protein: CASSSPGQGYSYEQYF
clone size: NA
V gene: TRBV28
D gene: TRBD1
J gene: TRBJ2-7

CDR3 DNA: TGTGCCAGCAGTTATCCGGAGCGAAAGAACACCTACGAGCAGTACTTC
CDR3 protein: CASSYPERKNTYEQYF
clone size: NA
V gene: TRBV6-2/TRBV6-3
D gene: NA
J gene: TRBJ2-7

CDR3 DNA: TGTGCCAGCAGTTACCTTGGACAGGGTAGCGAAAAACTGTTTTTT
CDR3 protein: CASSYLGQGSEKLFF
clone size: NA
V gene: TRBV6-5
D gene: TRBD1
J gene: TRBJ1-4

CDR3 DNA: TGCGCCAGCAGTGAGCCTGGGACAGCCAGCGTAGATACGCAGTATTTT
CDR3 protein: CASSEPGTASVDTQYF
clone size: NA
V gene: TRBV10-1
D gene: TRBD1
J gene: TRBJ2-3

CDR3 DNA: TGCGCCAGCAGCCAAGAGTTGGGGAGTCGGAGGGGGGGGAGAAATGAGCAGTTCTTC
CDR3 protein: CASSQELGSRRGGRNEQFF
clone size: once
V gene: TRBV4-3
D gene: NA
J gene: TRBJ2-1

CDR3 DNA: TGTGCCAGCAGTTTAAACAGGGGGTCTTATCATGGCTACACCTTC
CDR3 protein: CASSLNRGSYHGYTF
clone size: once
V gene: TRBV28
D gene: TRBD1
J gene: TRBJ1-2

CDR3 DNA: TGTGCCAGTAGTGCGGACACGAACCCGATCAGGCCCCAGCATTTT
CDR3 protein: CASSADTNPIRPQHF
clone size: NA
V gene: TRBV19
D gene: NA
J gene: TRBJ1-5

CDR3 DNA: TGTGCCACCGGGGTTTGGCCTAGCGGTACCTACGAGCAGTACTTC
CDR3 protein: CATGVWPSGTYEQYF
clone size: NA
V gene: TRBV15
D gene: TRBD2
J gene: TRBJ2-7

CDR3 DNA: TGCGCCAGCAGCTTGGGAGGGGGCGCCTACAATGAGCAGTTCTTC
CDR3 protein: CASSLGGGAYNEQFF
clone size: NA
V gene: TRBV5-1
D gene: TRBD1
J gene: TRBJ2-1

CDR3 DNA: TGTGCCAGCAGTTACTCGTCAGGGAGGGTCGGGGAGCTGTTTTTT
CDR3 protein: CASSYSSGRVGELFF
clone size: NA
V gene: TRBV6-6
D gene: TRBD2
J gene: TRBJ2-2

CDR3 DNA: TGTGCCAGCAGCCGATACAGGGGGCTAGACATTCAGTACTTC
CDR3 protein: CASSRYRGLDIQYF
clone size: NA
V gene: TRBV6-2/TRBV6-3
D gene: TRBD1
J gene: TRBJ2-4

CDR3 DNA: TGTGCCAGCAGCGTAATGGCTAGCTACGAGCAGTACTTC
CDR3 protein: CASSVMASYEQYF
clone size: NA
V gene: TRBV9
D gene: NA
J gene: TRBJ2-7

CDR3 DNA: TGCAGCGCCTGGGACAGGGAGGCCTACGAGCAGTACTTC
CDR3 protein: CSAWDREAYEQYF
clone size: NA
V gene: TRBV29-1
D gene: TRBD1
J gene: TRBJ2-7

CDR3 DNA: TGTGCCAGCAGTTCCCCAATTGGGGGGGGAGAGACCCAGTACTTC
CDR3 protein: CASSSPIGGGETQYF
clone size: NA
V gene: TRBV28
D gene: TRBD2
J gene: TRBJ2-5

CDR3 DNA: TGTGCCAGCAGTTATGTAGGGGGAACCGTAGAAGCTTTCTTT
CDR3 protein: CASSYVGGTVEAFF
clone size: NA
V gene: TRBV6-6
D gene: NA
J gene: TRBJ1-1

CDR3 DNA: TGTGCCAGCAGCACCGGGACAGGGGGCGCAGCCGTTGATTCACCCCTCCACTTT
CDR3 protein: CASSTGTGGAAVDSPLHF
clone size: many
V gene: TRBV27
D gene: TRBD1
J gene: TRBJ1-6

CDR3 DNA: TGTGCCAGCAGTGGGCGCTATGGCTACACCTTC
CDR3 protein: CASSGRYGYTF
clone size: few
V gene: TRBV28
D gene: NA
J gene: TRBJ1-2

CDR3 DNA: TGTGCCATCAGTGAGTCGTGGGGCGGGAGGGGGAATGAGCAGTTCTTC
CDR3 protein: CAISESWGGRGNEQFF
clone size: NA
V gene: TRBV10-3
D gene: TRBD2
J gene: TRBJ2-1

CDR3 DNA: TGCGCCAGCAGCAAGGAGACCCTCGGGACAGAGAATCCCTATGGCTACACCTTC
CDR3 protein: CASSKETLGTENPYGYTF
clone size: few
V gene: TRBV5-1
D gene: TRBD1
J gene: TRBJ1-2

CDR3 DNA: TGTGCCAGTAGTAGGGCTGGGGGCTCGTTTCAGCCCCAGCATTTT
CDR3 protein: CASSRAGGSFQPQHF
clone size: NA
V gene: TRBV19
D gene: NA
J gene: TRBJ1-5

CDR3 DNA: TGCAGCGTTGAATCGGGGAGCGGAAACTCCTACAATGAGCAGTTCTTC
CDR3 protein: CSVESGSGNSYNEQFF
clone size: once
V gene: TRBV29-1
D gene: NA
J gene: TRBJ2-1

CDR3 DNA: TGTGCCAACCACCAGCTGATTAGCGATGAGCAGTTCTTC
CDR3 protein: CANHQLISDEQFF
clone size: NA
V gene: TRBV6-4
D gene: NA
J gene: TRBJ2-1

CDR3 DNA: TGTGCCAGCAGTTTGGGGACAGGGTCAGGCTACACCTTC
CDR3 protein: CASSLGTGSGYTF
clone size: NA
V gene: TRBV12-3/TRBV12-4
D gene: TRBD1
J gene: TRBJ1-2

CDR3 DNA: TGCGCCAGCAGCCCAACTAGCGGGGGGGCGCGCACCGGGGAGCTGTTTTTT
CDR3 protein: CASSPTSGGARTGELFF
clone size: NA
V gene: TRBV5-1
D gene: TRBD2
J gene: TRBJ2-2

CDR3 DNA: TGTGCCAGCGGCGACCGCCTAGATCAGTTCTTC
CDR3 protein: CASGDRLDQFF
clone size: NA
V gene: TRBV6-5
D gene: NA
J gene: TRBJ2-1

CDR3 DNA: TGTGCCAGCAGCTTGCTCCCGGCCTCGGGATCAGAGACCCAGTACTTC
CDR3 protein: CASSLLPASGSETQYF
clone size: NA
V gene: TRBV5-5
D gene: NA
J gene: TRBJ2-5